This record looks at one T cell receptor (beta chain) sequence and its context. From germline, CDR1 is MDHEN and CDR2 SYDVKM. The J segment lost 2 bases and the V segment lost 7 bases, leaving 9 bases of the junction unmatched. The CDR3 loop spans 16 amino acids. Described time point: patch test 1, 2 weeks after DPC sensitization. Treatment given: therapeutic diphenylcyclopropenone sensitization with weekly scalp DPC. The data are from a study of human T cells and chemical hapten exposure. Unique molecular identifiers were affixed to discrete cDNA molecules within the library. MiXCR, run by TCRdb on the RACE reads, gives a single entry per CDR3 protein. The data hold about 120,000 distinct CDR3 sequences, with 9.5% to 13% observed a single time.

The sequenced sample was whole blood, obtained in connection with sensitization to the hapten diphenylcyclopropenone (DPC). This TCR derives from a woman aged 50 to 60 with alopecia areata. Some clones in this sample may be carry-over from other donors' samples. The V and J genes are TRBV28 and TRBJ2-3; 10 nucleotides match TRBD2. CDR3 DNA sequence: TGTGCCAGCACCACCTGGACTAGCGGAGTCACAGATACGCAGTATTTT. Translated: CASTTWTSGVTDTQYF.